This section outlines one TCR beta chain sequence together with its context. Profiled with immunoSEQ multiplex PCR; TCRdb holds only in-frame clones, not every one. The sample carries 70,000 or so clones, around 91% recorded once. The data are from a study of blood T cell repertoires in COVID-19. Study details: The United States, Italy and Spain were the sources of the acute and convalescent COVID-19 samples.

CDR1 and CDR2 from the germline V gene are LGHNA and YSLEER. The CDR3 runs to 17 residues. With 0 bases removed from V and 0 bases from J, the gap between germline ends came to 14 bases. The chain carries TRBV4-3 and TRBJ1-2; D unclear. The sequenced sample was peripheral blood. The TCR comes from a human donor in a cohort sampled during active COVID-19. The CDR3 sequence: CASSQDPGDTTNYGYTF. The CDR3 DNA reads TGCGCCAGCAGCCAAGATCCCGGCGACACCACTAACTATGGCTACACCTTC.